One and the same sample provided the 15 T cell receptor beta chains below, sequenced in a study of CD4 T cells in relation to SARS-CoV-2 and coronaviruses. No antigen has been assigned to these receptors. The unexposed donors gave CD4+ T cells in about 2011-2019, prior to COVID-19. The cells were cultured for about ten days before CD4+ T cells were isolated. TCRdb's copy holds only in-frame clones and misses some; the assay was immunoSEQ multiplex PCR. This table holds tens of thousands of clones, about 76% found once. Sequencing input: CD4+ T cells from PBMCs, cultured in vitro. The receptor source for this set is a human donor in good health.

This clone came up once. This chain uses TRBV25-1 with TRBJ1-3; D is ambiguous. Trimming took off 6 bases at V and 6 bases at J, with 9 bases between the two ends. Germline loops: CDR1 MGHDK, CDR2 SYGVNS. The CDR3 contains 12 residues. CDR3: CASRTGLNTIYF. In nucleotides, the CDR3 is TGTGCCAGCAGAACCGGACTAAACACCATATATTTT.

The chain combines TRBV19 with TRBJ2-3, with D possibly being TRBD2 (5 bases). Trimming removed 9 bases at V and 5 bases at J, with 9 bases between. The CDR3 loop spans 11 amino acids. Germline CDR1 and CDR2: LNHDA and SQIVND (reference sequence). The CDR3 is CASTREDTQYF. For the CDR3, the DNA is TGTGCCAGCACTAGGGAAGATACGCAGTATTTT.

The gene calls are TRBV2 and TRBJ2-3; TRBD2 agrees at 8 bases. V gave up 4 bases and J gave up 4 bases; unmatched junction bases: 16. CDR1 and CDR2 from the germline V gene are SNHLY and FYNNEI. This CDR3 contains 18 residues. The chain's CDR3 is CASSVTVGVGRAADTQYF. CDR3 nucleotide sequence: TGTGCCAGCAGTGTAACGGTGGGGGTCGGGAGGGCCGCAGATACGCAGTATTTT.

This clone was counted only a few times. The chain combines TRBV5-1 with TRBJ1-3, with 9 bases identical to TRBD1. The CDR3 has 17 residues. The V gene end was trimmed by 0 bases and the J gene end by 3 bases; junction bases not matched to a gene: 7. Germline lookup yields CDR1 SGHRS and CDR2 YFSETQ. In DNA, the CDR3 is TGCGCCAGCAGCTTGGAGGAACAGGGGGCGCATGGAAACACCATATATTTT. The encoded protein is CASSLEEQGAHGNTIYF.

The chain recombines TRBV5-1 with TRBJ2-3; 10 bases line up with TRBD1. The CDR3 is made up of 14 amino acids. The trim removed 4 bases at V and 6 bases at J, leaving 5 bases unmatched. Germline V gene sequence: CDR1 SGHRS, CDR2 YFSETQ. Here the CDR3 reads CASSLDRGKDTQYF. CDR3 DNA: TGCGCCAGCAGCCTGGACAGGGGGAAGGATACGCAGTATTTT.

The rearrangement uses TRBV19 and TRBJ1-2; the D gene is possibly TRBD1 (5 bases). The CDR3 is 14 residues long. Germline V gene lookup returns CDR1 LNHDA and CDR2 SQIVND (reference sequence). V shed 5 bases and J shed 4 bases, with 14 bases lying between them. CDR3 loop: CASSPGDGAYGYTF. CDR3 coding DNA: TGTGCCAGTAGTCCGGGGGACGGAGCCTATGGCTACACCTTC.

This chain connects TRBV3-1 (or the pseudogene TRBV3-2) to TRBJ2-1, with TRBD2 as a possible D gene (6 bases). Germline loops: CDR1 LGHDT, CDR2 YNNKEL (reference sequence). V lost 1 base to trimming and J lost 2 bases, with 9 bases between them. The CDR3 covers 15 residues. The CDR3 sequence: CASSQVIAAYNEQFF. CDR3 in DNA: TGTGCCAGCAGCCAAGTCATAGCGGCCTACAATGAGCAGTTCTTC.

CDR3 in DNA: TGTGCCAGCAGCTTAAGTCAGGGGATCTCTGGAAACACCATATATTTT. It is translated as CASSLSQGISGNTIYF. This chain connects TRBV11-2 to TRBJ1-3, with TRBD1 as a possible D gene (6 bases). Germline assignment: CDR1 SGHAT and CDR2 FQNNGV. There are 16 residues in the CDR3. Trimming took off 2 bases at V and 0 bases at J, with 11 bases between the two ends.

The chain carries TRBV19 and TRBJ1-1; no definite D call. Looked up from germline, CDR1 is LNHDA and CDR2 is SQIVND (reference sequence). The CDR3 contains 14 residues. The V end lost 9 bases, the J end lost 0 bases, and 14 bases lay between the germline ends. The CDR3: CASKTSSMNTEAFF. CDR3 coding DNA: TGTGCCAGCAAGACGAGCAGCATGAACACTGAAGCTTTCTTT.

This chain uses TRBV6-6 with TRBJ2-5; 9 bases align to TRBD2. Germline V CDR1 and CDR2: MNHNY, SVGAGI (reference sequence). The CDR3 sequence is 15 residues long. V trimming: 6 bases; J trimming: 6 bases; junction bases outside the gene matches: 11. CDR3 sequence reads: CASSQDGAGGQTQYF. CDR3 nucleotides: TGTGCCAGCAGCCAGGACGGAGCGGGAGGACAGACCCAGTACTTC.

This chain uses TRBV13 with TRBJ2-4; D might be TRBD2 (6 bases). The CDR3 runs to 15 residues. V was clipped by 8 bases and J by 0 bases, with 14 bases between them. Germline V CDR1 and CDR2: PRHDT, FYEKMQ (reference sequence). The CDR3 sequence is CASRGWTVAKNIQYF. The CDR3 DNA follows: TGTGCCAGCCGGGGGTGGACGGTAGCCAAAAACATTCAGTACTTC.

V usage is TRBV30 and J usage is TRBJ1-1; D is ambiguous. Between the trimmed V and J ends, which lost 0 bases and 1 base, there was a span of 6 bases. This CDR3 region has 13 residues. Germline V CDR1 and CDR2: GTSNPN, SVGIG (reference sequence). CDR3 region: CAWSVQRNTEAFF. For the CDR3, the DNA is TGTGCCTGGAGTGTACAGCGGAACACTGAAGCTTTCTTT.

The V gene is TRBV7-9, the J gene TRBJ2-1; 11 positions match TRBD2. With V trimmed by 3 bases and J by 2 bases, 6 bases remained unmatched. The CDR3 length is 17 residues. The germline gives CDR1 SEHNR, CDR2 FQNEAQ (reference sequence). CDR3 amino acids: CASSFGTSGGPYNEQFF. CDR3 nucleotide sequence: TGTGCCAGCAGCTTCGGGACTAGCGGAGGCCCCTACAATGAGCAGTTCTTC. The entire variable domain, with the rest obtained from reference TRBV7-9 and TRBJ2-1, is as follows: DTGVSQNPRHKITKRGQNVTFRCDPISEHNRLYWYRQTLGQGPEFLTYFQNEAQLEKSRLLSDRFSAERPKGSFSTLEIQRTEQGDSAMYLCASSFGTSGGPYNEQFFGPGTRLTVL.

The rearrangement joins TRBV7-2 to TRBJ1-2, with a weak D call TRBD1 (5 bases). Germline CDR1 SGHTA, CDR2 FQGNSA. This CDR3 is built from 14 residues. V lost 4 bases to trimming and J lost 3 bases, with 12 bases between them. CDR3 nucleotide sequence: TGTGCCAGCAGCTCTCAGGGAGGGGACTATGGCTACACCTTC. Its protein product is CASSSQGGDYGYTF.

The chain recombines TRBV9 with TRBJ2-3; D assignment may be TRBD1 or TRBD2 (7 bases each). V lost 3 bases and J 4 bases, leaving 18 bases between the germline ends. The CDR3 runs 16 residues. Germline V gene lookup returns CDR1 SGDLS and CDR2 YYNGEE. The DNA of the CDR3 is TGTGCCAGCAGCGAGACCCCAGGGGGGGGTGCAGATACGCAGTATTTT. It yields the protein CASSETPGGGADTQYF.